These T cell receptor beta chains were read from a single sample in a study of T cells in localized non-small cell lung cancer. Produced via immunoSEQ multiplex PCR; TCRdb's table is partial and in-frame only. The sample holds 34,000 or so clones, 85% to 95% seen once. This material consisted of peripheral blood, taken before any cancer treatment. These receptors came from an older female donor with stage I lung adenocarcinoma. Each CDR3 is given with its conserved first and last residue. The D gene is left open where the match is weak. Part of the rows lack a size; the others show once, few, many or a class for expanded clones.

J: TRBJ2-5; V: TRBV19; size: .; D: .; CDR3: CASSPWGESETQYF; DNA: TGTGCCAGTAGTCCCTGGGGGGAATCGGAGACCCAGTACTTC
J: TRBJ1-2; V: TRBV6-5; size: .; D: TRBD1; CDR3: CASSYSSGGQNYGYTF; DNA: TGTGCCAGCAGTTACTCGTCCGGGGGACAGAACTATGGCTACACCTTC
J: TRBJ1-1; V: TRBV28; size: once; D: TRBD1; CDR3: CASSQGQGPAEAFF; DNA: TGTGCCAGCAGTCAAGGACAGGGACCCGCTGAAGCTTTCTTT
J: TRBJ2-2; V: TRBV19; size: .; D: TRBD2; CDR3: CASTPAGLNTGELFF; DNA: TGTGCCAGTACCCCAGCGGGGCTGAACACCGGGGAGCTGTTTTTT
J: TRBJ1-1; V: TRBV14; size: .; D: TRBD1; CDR3: CASSLKRGQGRGDTEAFF; DNA: TGTGCCAGCAGCCTCAAAAGGGGACAGGGGCGCGGGGACACTGAAGCTTTCTTT
J: TRBJ2-7; V: TRBV5-1; size: .; D: .; CDR3: CASSKEVHEQYF; DNA: TGCGCCAGCAGCAAGGAGGTCCACGAGCAGTACTTC
J: TRBJ2-2; V: TRBV12-1; size: .; D: .; CDR3: CASSMGLLVPGELFF; DNA: TGTGCCAGCAGCATGGGCCTTCTCGTCCCCGGGGAGCTGTTTTTT
J: TRBJ2-1; V: TRBV5-1; size: .; D: .; CDR3: CASSLTGTDNEQFF; DNA: TGCGCCAGCAGCTTGACAGGGACTGACAATGAGCAGTTCTTC
J: TRBJ2-7; V: TRBV15; size: .; D: TRBD2; CDR3: CATSTPSGGASYEQYF; DNA: TGTGCCACCAGCACCCCTAGCGGGGGGGCCTCCTACGAGCAGTACTTC
J: TRBJ2-1; V: TRBV25-1; size: .; D: .; CDR3: CASSESFEQFF; DNA: TGTGCCAGCAGTGAGTCTTTTGAGCAGTTCTTC
J: TRBJ2-5; V: TRBV6-6; size: few; D: .; CDR3: CASIDGQLAKVTQYF; DNA: TGTGCCAGCATTGACGGACAGCTAGCCAAGGTGACCCAGTACTTC
J: TRBJ1-2; V: TRBV7-2; size: .; D: .; CDR3: CASSLGGATGYTF; DNA: TGTGCCAGCAGCTTAGGGGGGGCGACGGGCTACACCTTC
J: TRBJ1-4; V: TRBV28; size: .; D: .; CDR3: CASSSPRGPRDEKLFF; DNA: TGTGCCAGCAGTTCTCCACGGGGCCCTAGGGACGAAAAACTGTTTTTT
J: TRBJ1-2; V: TRBV4-2; size: .; D: TRBD1; CDR3: CASRVGQGKYGYTF; DNA: TGTGCCAGCAGAGTGGGACAGGGCAAATATGGCTACACCTTC
J: TRBJ2-1; V: TRBV7-2; size: .; D: TRBD2; CDR3: CASSWLAGVGYNEQFF; DNA: TGTGCCAGCAGCTGGCTAGCGGGAGTCGGGTACAATGAGCAGTTCTTC
J: TRBJ2-7; V: TRBV29-1; size: few; D: TRBD1; CDR3: CSANTGTGVEQYF; DNA: TGCAGCGCAAATACCGGGACAGGCGTCGAGCAGTACTTC
J: TRBJ2-1; V: TRBV6-1; size: .; D: .; CDR3: CASTDYNEQFF; DNA: TGTGCCAGCACGGATTACAATGAGCAGTTCTTC
J: TRBJ1-5; V: TRBV2; size: .; D: TRBD1; CDR3: CASSGTGNQPQHF; DNA: TGTGCCAGCAGCGGGACAGGGAACCAGCCCCAGCATTTT
J: TRBJ1-1; V: TRBV28; size: .; D: .; CDR3: CASSSYPRGQGTEAFF; DNA: TGTGCCAGCAGTTCCTACCCTCGGGGCCAGGGCACTGAAGCTTTCTTT
J: TRBJ2-7; V: TRBV5-1; size: .; D: .; CDR3: CASRQTQDTSYEQYF; DNA: TGCGCCAGCAGACAGACTCAGGACACCTCCTACGAGCAGTACTTC
J: TRBJ2-2; V: TRBV7-2; size: .; D: .; CDR3: CASSFQGSTGELFF; DNA: TGTGCCAGCAGCTTTCAGGGCAGCACCGGGGAGCTGTTTTTT
J: TRBJ2-3; V: TRBV5-1; size: .; D: TRBD2; CDR3: CASSPGTSVADTQYF; DNA: TGCGCCAGCAGCCCAGGGACTAGCGTGGCAGATACGCAGTATTTT
J: TRBJ1-5; V: TRBV6-5; size: .; D: .; CDR3: CASSLEGGRQPQHF; DNA: TGTGCCAGCAGCCTTGAAGGTGGACGGCAGCCCCAGCATTTT
J: TRBJ1-2; V: TRBV7-9; size: .; D: .; CDR3: CASSLERVGYGYTF; DNA: TGTGCCAGCAGCTTAGAAAGGGTGGGCTATGGCTACACCTTC